These 26 T cell receptor beta chains were sequenced from one sample in a study of cytomegalovirus exposure and HLA in healthy donors. The PCR contained 60 Vbeta and 13 Jbeta primers. Produced via immunoSEQ multiplex PCR; TCRdb's table is partial and in-frame only. The profile shows 200,000 to 300,000 clones, more than 70% of them singletons. What was sequenced was PBMCs. These receptor sequences come from a boy between 10 and 17 years old in good health and CMV-seronegative.

V is TRBV4-1 and J is TRBJ2-7; 10 positions match TRBD1. CDR1 is MGHRA and CDR2 is YSYEKL in the germline V gene. The trim removed 4 bases at V and 4 bases at J, leaving 7 bases unmatched. The CDR3 runs 15 residues. The CDR3 loop is CASSLRTGGTYEQYF. In DNA, the CDR3 is TGCGCCAGCAGCCTGAGGACAGGGGGGACTTACGAGCAGTACTTC.

V and J are TRBV7-2 and TRBJ2-1, with 9 bases aligning to TRBD2. Losses at the gene ends were 2 bases for V and 2 bases for J; bases not matched to a gene: 7. Per the germline V gene, CDR1 is SGHTA and CDR2 is FQGNSA. This CDR3 has 17 residues. The CDR3 is CASSLRTGGRAYNEQFF. In nucleotides, the CDR3 is TGTGCCAGCAGCTTACGGACTGGCGGGAGGGCCTACAATGAGCAGTTCTTC.

The chain links TRBV5-5 to TRBJ1-2; D gene uncertain. CDR3 length: 14 amino acids. Germline V gene lookup returns CDR1 SGHKS and CDR2 YYEKEE (reference sequence). With 4 bases removed from V and 2 bases from J, the gap between germline ends came to 12 bases. CDR3 protein: CASSGNGGNYGYTF. The DNA for the CDR3 is TGTGCCAGCAGCGGGAACGGCGGGAACTATGGCTACACCTTC.

The chain uses TRBV30 and TRBJ2-7; D perhaps matches TRBD2 (6 bases). The CDR3 consists of 13 residues. Germline-derived CDR1 and CDR2 are GTSNPN and SVGIG (reference sequence). V dropped 4 bases and J dropped 4 bases, with 14 bases sitting between them. The DNA of the CDR3 is TGTGCCTGGAACCACGGGGGTGGGTACGAGCAGTACTTC. Translated: CAWNHGGGYEQYF.

This clone appeared once. The gene calls are TRBV6-6 and TRBJ1-5, with TRBD1 matching over 8 bases. There are 16 residues in the CDR3. Germline V lookup: CDR1 MNHNY, CDR2 SVGAGI (reference sequence). Trimming cost V 0 bases and J 4 bases; bases outside gene matches: 5. CDR3: CASSYSRTGRNQPQHF. The CDR3 DNA sequence: TGTGCCAGCAGTTACTCTAGGACAGGGCGTAATCAGCCCCAGCATTTT.

This clone has just a few counts. The chain is built from TRBV19 and TRBJ1-2; tentative D call: TRBD1 (5 bases). This CDR3 has 11 amino acids. CDR1 LNHDA and CDR2 SQIVND come from the germline V gene (reference sequence). The V end was cut by 4 bases, the J end by 5 bases, with 5 bases between. The CDR3 region is CASSTGYGYTF. The CDR3 nucleotides read TGTGCCAGTAGTACAGGGTATGGCTACACCTTC.

The table lists this clone with a few counts. This chain links TRBV6-5 with TRBJ2-7; 8 positions agree with TRBD1. V was clipped by 4 bases and J by 3 bases; unmatched bases: 8. CDR1 and CDR2 (germline): MNHEY, SVGAGI. The CDR3 runs to 15 residues. The DNA for the CDR3 is TGTGCCAGCAGTTCCCCCGACAGGGGTATCTACGAGCAGTACTTC. Translation gives CASSSPDRGIYEQYF.

The chain has TRBV13 and TRBJ2-1; D might be TRBD1 (6 bases). The V end was cut by 5 bases, the J end by 3 bases, with 20 bases between. CDR1 and CDR2 (germline): PRHDT, FYEKMQ (reference sequence). There are 17 residues in the CDR3. The CDR3 reads CASSNRVGARDYNEQFF. The CDR3 coding sequence is TGTGCCAGCAGCAACCGGGTGGGGGCCAGAGACTACAATGAGCAGTTCTTC.

As concerns this clone: One end of the junction varies from germline; a read error may be responsible. The V call is TRBV9, the J call TRBJ2-1; D perhaps matches TRBD2 (7 bases). CDR3 size: 14 residues. The germline CDR1 and CDR2 sequences are SGDLS and YYNGEE. CDR3 sequence (DNA): TGTGCCAGCAGCGAGGGGGGGGGACATCATTTGGGACTCTTC. Encoded protein: CASSEGGGHHLGLF.

A single count supports this clone. The chain is built from TRBV10-3 and TRBJ2-3; tentatively, D is TRBD2 (5 bases). The V gene lost 6 bases and the J gene lost 4 bases, with 23 bases spanning the gap. Looked up from germline, CDR1 is ENHRY and CDR2 is SYGVKD. The CDR3 loop spans 17 amino acids. Here the CDR3 DNA reads TGTGCCATCAGATCACTACGACGGGGTCTTACCGCAGATACGCAGTATTTT. Translated, it gives CAIRSLRRGLTADTQYF.

This chain joins TRBV5-6 and TRBJ1-2, with D unclear. The germline gives CDR1 SGHDT, CDR2 YYEEEE. V was cut by 2 bases and J by 8 bases, with 10 bases left in between. This CDR3 has 12 amino acids. CDR3 in DNA: TGTGCCAGCAGCTTAGACGGGTGGGGCTACACCTTC. This translates into CASSLDGWGYTF.

Concerning this clone: At one end the junction does not follow the germline gene, possibly because of a read error. The V gene is TRBV7-7, the J gene TRBJ2-1; unclear D gene. This CDR3 region has 14 residues. Looked up from germline, CDR1 is SSHAT and CDR2 is FNYEAQ (reference sequence). CDR3 protein: CASSLGRSDNEQFF. As DNA, the CDR3 is TGTGCTAGCAGCTTAGGTCGTTCGGACAATGAGCAGTTCTTC.

The gene calls are TRBV27 and TRBJ1-3; 7 nucleotides line up with TRBD1. The CDR3 sequence is 16 residues long. Trimming cost V 6 bases and J 0 bases; bases outside gene matches: 8. Germline-derived CDR1 and CDR2 are MNHEY and SMNVEV (reference sequence). For the CDR3, the DNA is TGTGCCAGCAGGCCGACACGGGACAGCTCTGGAAACACCATATATTTT. Translating gives CASRPTRDSSGNTIYF.

The chain recombines TRBV6-6 with TRBJ1-1; the D is unclear. CDR1 MNHNY and CDR2 SVGAGI come from the germline V gene (reference sequence). CDR3 size: 15 residues. Trimming took off 8 bases at V and 5 bases at J, with 21 bases between the two ends. The CDR3 DNA is TGTGCCAGCCGAACCAGACCCGGACTTGGGACTGAAGCTTTCTTT. Protein sequence: CASRTRPGLGTEAFF.

The chain is built from TRBV5-4 and TRBJ2-1, with 10 nucleotides matching TRBD2. The CDR3 runs 13 residues. Looked up from germline, CDR1 is SGHNT and CDR2 is YYREEE (reference sequence). The trim removed 4 bases at V and 9 bases at J, leaving 4 bases unmatched. The CDR3 bases are TGTGCCAGCAGCCCTGGGACTAGCGCTGAGCAGTTCTTC. The encoded protein is CASSPGTSAEQFF.

This clone was found a few times. The chain combines TRBV6-1 with TRBJ1-1, with D uncertain. Germline V gene data show CDR1 as MNHNS and CDR2 as SASEGT. Deletions cut 4 bases from V and 3 bases from J, with 9 bases between. CDR3 size: 13 residues. CDR3 protein: CASSGYRDTEAFF. The DNA for the CDR3 is TGTGCCAGCAGTGGTTATCGGGACACTGAAGCTTTCTTT.

The chain couples TRBV5-1 to TRBJ2-7; 11 bases are a match to TRBD2. J gave up 2 bases and V 2 bases, and 6 bases lay outside the gene matches. The CDR3 has 16 residues. Germline CDR1 is SGHRS and CDR2 is YFSETQ. The CDR3 DNA is TGCGCCAGCAGCTTAGAAACTAGCGGGGGCCCCTACGAGCAGTACTTC. Translating it yields CASSLETSGGPYEQYF.

The chain recombines TRBV7-9 with TRBJ1-5; D not resolved. Trimming pared 1 base from V and 6 bases from J, leaving 7 bases between. The CDR3 extends over 13 amino acids. The germline V gene encodes CDR1 SEHNR and CDR2 FQNEAQ (reference sequence). The DNA of the CDR3 is TGTGCCAGCAGCTTAGGGGAGGGTCAGCCCCAGCATTTT. As protein: CASSLGEGQPQHF.

The chain joins TRBV6-1 to TRBJ1-6; D is perhaps TRBD1 (5 bases). CDR1 MNHNS and CDR2 SASEGT come from the germline V gene. Trimming shortened V by 1 base and J by 5 bases, and 9 bases separated the two germline ends. The CDR3 has 15 residues. The CDR3 DNA follows: TGTGCCAGCAGTGAAGAGACAGCACATAATTCACCCCTCCACTTT. The encoded protein is CASSEETAHNSPLHF.

This sequence joins TRBV4-2 and TRBJ2-7; TRBD2 matches at 7 bases. The CDR3 contains 14 residues. J gave up 9 bases and V 1 base, and 9 bases lay outside the gene matches. The germline V gene has CDR1 LGHNA and CDR2 YNFKEQ. Here the CDR3 reads CASSQVGGGSGQYF. DNA of the CDR3: TGTGCCAGCAGCCAAGTGGGGGGAGGGTCCGGGCAGTACTTC.

V and J are TRBV5-4 and TRBJ1-1; 8 bases match TRBD1. The V gene end was trimmed by 5 bases and the J gene end by 6 bases; junction bases not matched to a gene: 9. Per germline, CDR1 SGHNT and CDR2 YYREEE (reference sequence). The CDR3 spans 14 residues. The CDR3 is CASRTGTGLAEAFF. The CDR3 bases are TGTGCCAGCAGAACCGGGACAGGTTTGGCTGAAGCTTTCTTT. The variable domain in full, with the rest retrieved from reference TRBV5-4 and TRBJ1-1, is ETGVTQSPTHLIKTRGQQVTLRCSSQSGHNTVSWYQQALGQGPQFIFQYYREEENGRGNFPPRFSGLQFPNYSSELNVNALELDDSALYLCASRTGTGLAEAFFGQGTRLTVV.

The J gene is TRBJ2-3, the V gene TRBV14; TRBD2 agrees at 7 bases. The germline V gene has CDR1 SGHDN and CDR2 FVKESK. V was pared by 0 bases and J by 2 bases, with 5 bases of the junction left unmatched. The CDR3 runs to 16 residues. The chain's CDR3 is CASSQEASGNTDTQYF. The DNA of the CDR3 is TGTGCCAGCAGCCAAGAGGCTAGCGGAAACACAGATACGCAGTATTTT.

This chain uses TRBV7-2 with TRBJ1-1; tentative D call: TRBD1 (5 bases). The CDR3 sequence is 14 residues long. Germline loops: CDR1 SGHTA, CDR2 FQGNSA. V was clipped by 2 bases and J by 0 bases, with 7 bases between them. The CDR3 loop reads CASSLQGLNTEAFF. DNA of the CDR3: TGTGCCAGCAGCTTACAGGGTTTGAACACTGAAGCTTTCTTT.

Concerning this clone itself: The same CDR3 can be traced to other DNA sequences in this sample. This sequence joins TRBV5-1 and TRBJ1-1, with TRBD1 as a possible D gene (5 bases). Trimming pared 2 bases from V and 6 bases from J, leaving 14 bases between. The CDR3 length is 14 residues. The germline V gene has CDR1 SGHRS and CDR2 YFSETQ. CDR3 sequence reads: CASSLRQPDAEAFF. The CDR3 DNA follows: TGCGCCAGCAGCTTACGACAGCCTGACGCTGAAGCTTTCTTT.

The rearrangement uses TRBV6-5 and TRBJ1-2; D remains unclear. Trimming pared 2 bases from V and 5 bases from J, leaving 12 bases between. CDR1 is MNHEY, CDR2 SVGAGI, per germline. The length of the CDR3 is 14 residues. This chain's CDR3 is CASSYGSLPYGYTF. CDR3 bases: TGTGCCAGCAGTTACGGGAGTTTGCCGTATGGCTACACCTTC.

The CDR3 is CAWSIRVSSEQYF. The DNA for the CDR3 is TGTGCCTGGAGTATCCGGGTGAGCAGCGAGCAGTACTTC. V is TRBV30 and J is TRBJ2-7; no clear D. With 2 bases removed from V and 6 bases from J, the gap between germline ends came to 14 bases. This CDR3 has 13 residues. Germline V gives CDR1 GTSNPN, CDR2 SVGIG (reference sequence).